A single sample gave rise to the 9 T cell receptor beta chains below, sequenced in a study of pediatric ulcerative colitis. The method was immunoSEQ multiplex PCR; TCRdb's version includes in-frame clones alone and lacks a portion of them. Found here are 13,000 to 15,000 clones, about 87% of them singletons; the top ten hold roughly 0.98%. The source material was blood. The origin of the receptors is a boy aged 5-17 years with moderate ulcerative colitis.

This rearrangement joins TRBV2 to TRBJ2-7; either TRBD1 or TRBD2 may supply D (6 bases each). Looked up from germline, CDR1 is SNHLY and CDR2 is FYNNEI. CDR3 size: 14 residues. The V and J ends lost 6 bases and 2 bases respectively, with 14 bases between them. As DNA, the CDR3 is TGTGCCAGCAGGGGGGGCGCCGAAACCTACGAGCAGTACTTC. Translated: CASRGGAETYEQYF.

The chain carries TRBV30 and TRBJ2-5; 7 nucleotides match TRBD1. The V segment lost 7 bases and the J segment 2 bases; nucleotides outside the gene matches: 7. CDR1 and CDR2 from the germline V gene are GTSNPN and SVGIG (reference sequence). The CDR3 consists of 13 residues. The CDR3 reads CASIQGWQETQYF. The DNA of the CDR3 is TGTGCCTCTATACAGGGGTGGCAAGAGACCCAGTACTTC.

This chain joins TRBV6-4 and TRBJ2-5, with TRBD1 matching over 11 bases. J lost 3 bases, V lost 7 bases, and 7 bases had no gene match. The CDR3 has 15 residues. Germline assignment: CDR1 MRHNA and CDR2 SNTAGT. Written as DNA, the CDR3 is TGTGCCAGCAATGAGGACAGGGGGCGGGAAGAGACCCAGTACTTC. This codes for CASNEDRGREETQYF.

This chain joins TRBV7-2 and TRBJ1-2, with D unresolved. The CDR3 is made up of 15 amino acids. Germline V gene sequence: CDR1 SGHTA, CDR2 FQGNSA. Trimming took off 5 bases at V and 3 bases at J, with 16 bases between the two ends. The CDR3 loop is CASSLGPGFDYGYTF. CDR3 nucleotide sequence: TGTGCCAGCAGCCTCGGGCCGGGTTTTGACTATGGCTACACCTTC.

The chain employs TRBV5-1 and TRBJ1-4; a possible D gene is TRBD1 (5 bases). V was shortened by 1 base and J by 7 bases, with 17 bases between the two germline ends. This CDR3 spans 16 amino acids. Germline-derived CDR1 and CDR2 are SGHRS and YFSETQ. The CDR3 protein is CASSLSLSGASEKLFF. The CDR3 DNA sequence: TGCGCCAGCAGCTTGTCCCTAAGCGGGGCGTCTGAAAAACTGTTTTTT.

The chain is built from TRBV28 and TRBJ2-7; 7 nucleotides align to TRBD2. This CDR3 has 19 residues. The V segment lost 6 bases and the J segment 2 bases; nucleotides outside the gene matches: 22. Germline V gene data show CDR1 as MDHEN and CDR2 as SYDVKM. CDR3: CASSESDVKSGTLTYEQYF. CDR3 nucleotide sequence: TGTGCCAGCAGCGAGTCGGACGTAAAGAGCGGGACCCTTACCTACGAGCAGTACTTC.

CDR3 coding DNA: TGCGCCAGCAGCTTCGCCCCGGCGCCCGACTACGAGCAGTACTTC. Translated, it gives CASSFAPAPDYEQYF. The rearrangement joins TRBV5-1 to TRBJ2-7; D not resolved. From germline, CDR1 is SGHRS and CDR2 YFSETQ. This CDR3 comprises 15 residues. Trimming removed 2 bases from V and 3 bases from J, with 15 bases in between. Full variable domain (outside the CDR3, taken from reference TRBV5-1 and TRBJ2-7): KAGVTQTPRYLIKTRGQQVTLSCSPISGHRSVSWYQQTPGQGLQFLFEYFSETQRNKGNFPGRFSGRQFSNSRSEMNVSTLELGDSALYLCASSFAPAPDYEQYFGPGTRLTVT.

The CDR3 sequence: CASSRRRAPNTGELFF. In DNA, the CDR3 is TGTGCCAGCAGCCGCCGTAGGGCCCCGAACACCGGGGAGCTGTTTTTT. The chain uses TRBV7-2 and TRBJ2-2; D is uncertain. The V end lost 5 bases, the J end lost 0 bases, and 13 bases lay between the germline ends. CDR1 is SGHTA and CDR2 is FQGNSA in the germline V gene. This CDR3 has 16 residues.

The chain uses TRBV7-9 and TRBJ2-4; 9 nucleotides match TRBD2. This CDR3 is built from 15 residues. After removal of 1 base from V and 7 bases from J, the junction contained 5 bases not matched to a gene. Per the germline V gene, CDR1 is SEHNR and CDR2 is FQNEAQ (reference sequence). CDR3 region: CASSLDLAGMNIQYF. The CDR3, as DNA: TGTGCCAGCAGCTTAGATCTAGCGGGAATGAACATTCAGTACTTC.